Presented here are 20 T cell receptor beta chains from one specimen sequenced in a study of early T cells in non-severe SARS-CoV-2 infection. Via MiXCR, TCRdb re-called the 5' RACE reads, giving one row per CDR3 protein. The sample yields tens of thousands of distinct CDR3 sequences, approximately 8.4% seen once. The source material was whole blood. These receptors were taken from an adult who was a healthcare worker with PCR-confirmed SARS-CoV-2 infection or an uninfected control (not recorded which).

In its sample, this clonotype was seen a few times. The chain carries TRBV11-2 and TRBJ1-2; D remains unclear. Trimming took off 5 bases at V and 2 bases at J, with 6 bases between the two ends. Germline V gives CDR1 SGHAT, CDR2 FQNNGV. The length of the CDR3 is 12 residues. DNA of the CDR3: TGTGCCAGCAGCCGGTCGAACTATGGCTACACCTTC. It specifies CASSRSNYGYTF.

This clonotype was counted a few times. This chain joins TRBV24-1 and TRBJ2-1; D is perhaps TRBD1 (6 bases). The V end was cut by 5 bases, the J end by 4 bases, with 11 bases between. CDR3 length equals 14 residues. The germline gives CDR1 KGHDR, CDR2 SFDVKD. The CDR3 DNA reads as TGTGCCACCAGTGGTCCAGGGGTTTACAATGAGCAGTTCTTC. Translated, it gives CATSGPGVYNEQFF.

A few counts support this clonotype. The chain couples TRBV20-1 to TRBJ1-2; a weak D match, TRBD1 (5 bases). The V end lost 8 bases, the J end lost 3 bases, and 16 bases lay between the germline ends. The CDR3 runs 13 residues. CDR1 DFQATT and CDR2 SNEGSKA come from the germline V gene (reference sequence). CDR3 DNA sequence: TGCAGTCTGTTTCAGCCCAGGGACTATGGCTACACCTTC. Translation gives CSLFQPRDYGYTF.

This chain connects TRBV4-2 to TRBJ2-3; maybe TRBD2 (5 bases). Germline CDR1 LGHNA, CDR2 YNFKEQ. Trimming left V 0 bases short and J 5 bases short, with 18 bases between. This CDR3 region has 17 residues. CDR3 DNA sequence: TGTGCCAGCAGCCAAGAGTGGGTCGGGGTAGCGCTAGATACGCAGTATTTT. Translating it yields CASSQEWVGVALDTQYF.

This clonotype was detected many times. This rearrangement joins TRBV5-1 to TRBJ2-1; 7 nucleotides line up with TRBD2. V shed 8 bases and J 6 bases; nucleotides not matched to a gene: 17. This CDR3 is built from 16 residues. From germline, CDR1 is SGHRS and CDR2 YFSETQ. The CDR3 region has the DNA TGCGCCAGGATTCACCGGAAACATAGCGGGCGCAATGAGCAGTTCTTC. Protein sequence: CARIHRKHSGRNEQFF.

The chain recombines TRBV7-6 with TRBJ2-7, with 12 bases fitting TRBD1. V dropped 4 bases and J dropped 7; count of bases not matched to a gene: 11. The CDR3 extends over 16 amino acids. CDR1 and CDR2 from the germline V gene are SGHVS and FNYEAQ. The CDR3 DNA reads TGTGCCAGCAGCTCTCCACCGGGACAGGGGGCGTGGGAGCAGTACTTC. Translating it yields CASSSPPGQGAWEQYF. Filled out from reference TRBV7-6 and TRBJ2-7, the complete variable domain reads GAGVSQSPRYKVTKRGQDVALRCDPISGHVSLYWYRQALGQGPEFLTYFNYEAQQDKSGLPNDRFSAERPEGSISTLTIQRTEQRDSAMYRCASSSPPGQGAWEQYFGPGTRLTVT.

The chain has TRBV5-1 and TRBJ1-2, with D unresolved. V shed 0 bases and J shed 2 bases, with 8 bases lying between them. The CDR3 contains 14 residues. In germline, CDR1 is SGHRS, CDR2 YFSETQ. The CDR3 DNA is TGCGCCAGCAGCTTGGGAAACGGAAACTATGGCTACACCTTC. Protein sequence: CASSLGNGNYGYTF. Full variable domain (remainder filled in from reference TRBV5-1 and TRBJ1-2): KAGVTQTPRYLIKTRGQQVTLSCSPISGHRSVSWYQQTPGQGLQFLFEYFSETQRNKGNFPGRFSGRQFSNSRSEMNVSTLELGDSALYLCASSLGNGNYGYTFGSGTRLTVV.

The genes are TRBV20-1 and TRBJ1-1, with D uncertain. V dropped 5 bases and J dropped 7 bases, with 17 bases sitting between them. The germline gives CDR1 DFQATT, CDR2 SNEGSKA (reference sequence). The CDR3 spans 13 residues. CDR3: CSAGGLLGGEAFF. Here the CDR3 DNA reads TGCAGTGCTGGAGGACTGTTAGGCGGTGAAGCTTTCTTT.

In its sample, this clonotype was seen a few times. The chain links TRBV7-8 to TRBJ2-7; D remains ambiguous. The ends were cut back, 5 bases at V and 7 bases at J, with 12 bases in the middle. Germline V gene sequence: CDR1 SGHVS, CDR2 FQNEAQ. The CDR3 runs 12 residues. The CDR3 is CASSPSGREQYF. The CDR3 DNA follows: TGTGCCAGCAGCCCGAGTGGTAGGGAGCAGTACTTC.

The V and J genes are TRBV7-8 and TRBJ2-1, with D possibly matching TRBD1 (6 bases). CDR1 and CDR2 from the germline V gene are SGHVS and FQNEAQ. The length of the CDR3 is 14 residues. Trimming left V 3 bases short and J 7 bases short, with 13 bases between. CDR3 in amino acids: CASSLIRDKNEQFF. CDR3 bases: TGTGCCAGCAGCTTGATCCGGGACAAAAATGAGCAGTTCTTC.

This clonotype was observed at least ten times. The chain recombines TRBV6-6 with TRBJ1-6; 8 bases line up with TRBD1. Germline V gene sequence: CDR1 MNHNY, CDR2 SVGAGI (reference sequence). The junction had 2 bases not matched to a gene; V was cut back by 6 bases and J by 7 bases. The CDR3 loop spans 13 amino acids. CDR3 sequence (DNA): TGTGCCAGCAGCGGACAGGGCAATTCACCCCTCCACTTT. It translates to CASSGQGNSPLHF.

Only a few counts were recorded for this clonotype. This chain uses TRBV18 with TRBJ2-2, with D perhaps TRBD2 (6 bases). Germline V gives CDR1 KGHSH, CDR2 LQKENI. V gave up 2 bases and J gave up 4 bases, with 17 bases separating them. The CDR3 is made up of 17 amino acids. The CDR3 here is CASSPVSLAGSTGELFF. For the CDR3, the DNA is TGTGCCAGCTCACCAGTTTCTTTGGCGGGGTCCACCGGGGAGCTGTTTTTT.

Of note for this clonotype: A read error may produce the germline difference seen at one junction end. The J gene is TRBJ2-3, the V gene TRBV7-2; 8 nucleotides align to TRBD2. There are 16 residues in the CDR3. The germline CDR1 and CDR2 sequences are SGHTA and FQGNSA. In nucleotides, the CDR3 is TGTGCCAGCAGCTTGGACGGGAGGGCCGGTACAGATTCGCAGTATTTT. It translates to CASSLDGRAGTDSQYF.

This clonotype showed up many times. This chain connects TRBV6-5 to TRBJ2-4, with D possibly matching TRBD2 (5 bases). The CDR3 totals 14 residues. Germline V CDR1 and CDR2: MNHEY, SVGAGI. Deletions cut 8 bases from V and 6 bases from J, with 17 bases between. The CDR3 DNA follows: TGTGCCAGCCGGGGTGCTAAGACTGGAAACATTCAGTACTTC. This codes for CASRGAKTGNIQYF.

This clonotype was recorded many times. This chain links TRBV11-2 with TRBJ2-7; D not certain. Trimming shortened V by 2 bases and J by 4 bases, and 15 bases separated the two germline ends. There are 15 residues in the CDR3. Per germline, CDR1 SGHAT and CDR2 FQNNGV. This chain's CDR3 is CASSLLPTQWYEQYF. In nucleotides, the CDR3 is TGTGCCAGCAGCTTACTGCCAACCCAATGGTACGAGCAGTACTTC.

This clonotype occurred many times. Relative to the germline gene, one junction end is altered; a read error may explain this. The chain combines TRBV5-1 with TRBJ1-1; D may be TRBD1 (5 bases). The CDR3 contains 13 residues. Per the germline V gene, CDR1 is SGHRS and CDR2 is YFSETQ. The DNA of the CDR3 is TGTGCCAGCAGCCCCGGACAGAACACTGAAGCTTTCTTT. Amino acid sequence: CASSPGQNTEAFF.

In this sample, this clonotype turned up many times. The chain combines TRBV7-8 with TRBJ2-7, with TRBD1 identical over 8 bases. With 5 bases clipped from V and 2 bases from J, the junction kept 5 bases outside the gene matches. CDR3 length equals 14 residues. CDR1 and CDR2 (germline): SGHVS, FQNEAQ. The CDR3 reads CASSRTGNAYEQYF. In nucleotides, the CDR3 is TGTGCCAGCAGCCGGACAGGGAACGCCTACGAGCAGTACTTC. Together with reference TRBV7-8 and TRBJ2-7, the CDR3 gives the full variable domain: GAGVSQSPRYKVAKRGQDVALRCDPISGHVSLFWYQQALGQGPEFLTYFQNEAQLDKSGLPSDRFFAERPEGSVSTLKIQRTQQEDSAVYLCASSRTGNAYEQYFGPGTRLTVT.

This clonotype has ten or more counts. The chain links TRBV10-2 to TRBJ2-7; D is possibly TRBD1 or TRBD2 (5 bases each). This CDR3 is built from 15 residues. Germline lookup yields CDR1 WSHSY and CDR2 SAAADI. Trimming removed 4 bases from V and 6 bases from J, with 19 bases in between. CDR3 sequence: CASSALQGPGSEQYF. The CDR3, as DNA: TGCGCCAGCAGTGCCCTGCAGGGACCCGGGTCCGAGCAGTACTTC.

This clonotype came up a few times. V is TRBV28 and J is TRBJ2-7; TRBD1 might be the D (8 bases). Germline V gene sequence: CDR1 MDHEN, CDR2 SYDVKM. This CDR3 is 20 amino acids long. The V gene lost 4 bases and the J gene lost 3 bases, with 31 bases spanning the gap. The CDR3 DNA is TGTGCCAGCAGTTCCTATTGGGAGGATTACAGGGGGGGAAACTACTACGAGCAGTACTTC. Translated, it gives CASSSYWEDYRGGNYYEQYF.

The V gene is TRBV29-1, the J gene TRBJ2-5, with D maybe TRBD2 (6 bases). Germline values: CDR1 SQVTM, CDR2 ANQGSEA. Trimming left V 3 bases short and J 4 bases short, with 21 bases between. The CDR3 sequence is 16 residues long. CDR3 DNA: TGCAGCGTTGACGGGCAGGGTCGGAGGGTCGGAGAGACCCAGTACTTC. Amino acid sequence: CSVDGQGRRVGETQYF.